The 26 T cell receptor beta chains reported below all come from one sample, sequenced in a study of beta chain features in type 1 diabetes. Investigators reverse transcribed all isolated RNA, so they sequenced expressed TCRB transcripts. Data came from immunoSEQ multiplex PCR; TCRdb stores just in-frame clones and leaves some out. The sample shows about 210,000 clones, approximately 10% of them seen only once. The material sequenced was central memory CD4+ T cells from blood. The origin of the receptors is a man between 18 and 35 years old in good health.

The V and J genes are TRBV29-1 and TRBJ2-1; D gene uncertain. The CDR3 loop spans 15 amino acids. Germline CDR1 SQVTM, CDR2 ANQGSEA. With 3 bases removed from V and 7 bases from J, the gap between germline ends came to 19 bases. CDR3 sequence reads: CSVERMLDLGNEQFF. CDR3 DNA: TGCAGCGTTGAGCGTATGCTCGACCTTGGGAATGAGCAGTTCTTC.

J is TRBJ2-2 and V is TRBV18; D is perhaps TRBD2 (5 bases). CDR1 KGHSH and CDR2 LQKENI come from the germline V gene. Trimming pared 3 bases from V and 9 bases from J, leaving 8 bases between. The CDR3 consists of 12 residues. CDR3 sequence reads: CASSPGERELFF. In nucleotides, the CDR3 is TGTGCCAGCTCACCGGGAGAGAGGGAGCTGTTTTTT.

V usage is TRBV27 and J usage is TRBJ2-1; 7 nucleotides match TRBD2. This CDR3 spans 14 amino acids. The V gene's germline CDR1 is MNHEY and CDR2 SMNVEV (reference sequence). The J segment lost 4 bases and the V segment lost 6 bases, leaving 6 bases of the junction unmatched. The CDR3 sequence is CASSRSGLYNEQFF. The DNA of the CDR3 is TGTGCCAGCAGCCGTAGCGGGTTATACAATGAGCAGTTCTTC.

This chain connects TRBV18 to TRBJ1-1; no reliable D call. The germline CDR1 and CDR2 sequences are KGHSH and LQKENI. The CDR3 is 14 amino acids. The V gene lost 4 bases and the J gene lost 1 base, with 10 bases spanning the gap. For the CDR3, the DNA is TGTGCCAGCTCACTGGGTGGAGCGAACACTGAAGCTTTCTTT. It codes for CASSLGGANTEAFF.

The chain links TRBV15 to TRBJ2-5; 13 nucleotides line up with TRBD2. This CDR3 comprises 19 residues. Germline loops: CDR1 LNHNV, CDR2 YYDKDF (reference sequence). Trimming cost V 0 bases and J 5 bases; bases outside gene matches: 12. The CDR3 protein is CATSREGPPGLAGMETQYF. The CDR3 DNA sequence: TGTGCCACCAGCAGAGAAGGCCCCCCGGGACTAGCGGGAATGGAGACCCAGTACTTC.

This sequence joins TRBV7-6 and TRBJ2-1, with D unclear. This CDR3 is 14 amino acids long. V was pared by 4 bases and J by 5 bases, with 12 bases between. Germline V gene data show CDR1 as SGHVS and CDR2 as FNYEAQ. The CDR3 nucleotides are TGTGCCAGCAGCTCGCCGGGCAGAAACAATGAGCAGTTCTTC. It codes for CASSSPGRNNEQFF.

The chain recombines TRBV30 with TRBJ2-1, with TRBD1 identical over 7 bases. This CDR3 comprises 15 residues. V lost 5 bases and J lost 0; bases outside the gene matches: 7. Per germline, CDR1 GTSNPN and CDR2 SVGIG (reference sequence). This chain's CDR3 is CAWGTGVSSYNEQFF. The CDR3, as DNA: TGTGCCTGGGGCACAGGGGTTTCCTCCTACAATGAGCAGTTCTTC.

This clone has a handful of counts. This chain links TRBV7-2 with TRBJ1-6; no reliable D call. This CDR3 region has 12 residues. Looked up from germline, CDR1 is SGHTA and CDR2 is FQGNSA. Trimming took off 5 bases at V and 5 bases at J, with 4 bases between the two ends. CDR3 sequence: CASSRNNSPLHF. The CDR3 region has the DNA TGTGCCAGCAGCCGCAATAATTCACCCCTCCACTTT. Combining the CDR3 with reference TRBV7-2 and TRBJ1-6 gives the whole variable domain GAGVSQSPSNKVTEKGKDVELRCDPISGHTALYWYRQSLGQGLEFLIYFQGNSAPDKSGLPSDRFSAERTGGSVSTLTIQRTQQEDSAVYLCASSRNNSPLHFGNGTRLTVT.

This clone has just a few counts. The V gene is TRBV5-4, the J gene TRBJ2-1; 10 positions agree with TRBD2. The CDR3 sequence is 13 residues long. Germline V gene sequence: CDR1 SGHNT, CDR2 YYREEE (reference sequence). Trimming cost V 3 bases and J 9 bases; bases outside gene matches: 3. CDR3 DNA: TGTGCCAGCAGCTCGGGACTAGCGCTTGAGCAGTTCTTC. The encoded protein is CASSSGLALEQFF. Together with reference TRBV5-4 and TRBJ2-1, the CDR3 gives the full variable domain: ETGVTQSPTHLIKTRGQQVTLRCSSQSGHNTVSWYQQALGQGPQFIFQYYREEENGRGNFPPRFSGLQFPNYSSELNVNALELDDSALYLCASSSGLALEQFFGPGTRLTVL.

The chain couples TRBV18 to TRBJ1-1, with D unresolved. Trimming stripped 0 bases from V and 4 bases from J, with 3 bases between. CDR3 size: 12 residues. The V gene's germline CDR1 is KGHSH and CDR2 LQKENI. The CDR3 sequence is CASSPPGTEAFF. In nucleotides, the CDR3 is TGTGCCAGCTCACCACCGGGCACTGAAGCTTTCTTT. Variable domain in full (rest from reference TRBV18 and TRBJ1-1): NAGVMQNPRHLVRRRGQEARLRCSPMKGHSHVYWYRQLPEEGLKFMVYLQKENIIDESGMPKERFSAEFPKEGPSILRIQQVVRGDSAAYFCASSPPGTEAFFGQGTRLTVV.

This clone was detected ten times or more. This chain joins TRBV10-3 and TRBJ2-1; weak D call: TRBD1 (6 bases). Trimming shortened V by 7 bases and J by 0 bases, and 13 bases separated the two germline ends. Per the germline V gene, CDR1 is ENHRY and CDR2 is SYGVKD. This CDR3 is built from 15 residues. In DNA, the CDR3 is TGTGCCATCACTCGACAGGTAGGCTCCTACAATGAGCAGTTCTTC. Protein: CAITRQVGSYNEQFF.

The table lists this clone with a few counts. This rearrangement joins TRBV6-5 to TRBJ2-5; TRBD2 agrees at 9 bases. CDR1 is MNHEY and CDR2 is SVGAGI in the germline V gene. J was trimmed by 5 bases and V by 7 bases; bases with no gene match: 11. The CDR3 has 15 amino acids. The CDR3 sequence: CASNLEGLAGETQYF. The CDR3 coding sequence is TGTGCCAGCAATTTAGAGGGACTAGCCGGGGAGACCCAGTACTTC.

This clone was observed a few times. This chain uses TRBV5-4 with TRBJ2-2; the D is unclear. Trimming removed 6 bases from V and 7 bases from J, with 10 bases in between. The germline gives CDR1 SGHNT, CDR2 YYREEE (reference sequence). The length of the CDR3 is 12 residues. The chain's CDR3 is CASTLFGGELFF. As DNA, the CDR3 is TGTGCCAGCACCCTCTTTGGCGGGGAGCTGTTTTTT.

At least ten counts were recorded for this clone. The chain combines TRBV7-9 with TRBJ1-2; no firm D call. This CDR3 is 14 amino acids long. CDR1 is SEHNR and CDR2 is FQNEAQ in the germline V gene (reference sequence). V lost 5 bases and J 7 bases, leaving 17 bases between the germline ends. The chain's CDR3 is CASSASSPAAGYTF. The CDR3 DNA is TGTGCCAGCAGCGCCTCCAGTCCCGCGGCTGGCTACACCTTC.

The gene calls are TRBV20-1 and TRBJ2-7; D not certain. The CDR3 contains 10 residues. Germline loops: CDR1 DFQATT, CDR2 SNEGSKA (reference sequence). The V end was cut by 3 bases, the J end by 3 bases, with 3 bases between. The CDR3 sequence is CSASDYEQYF. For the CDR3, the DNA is TGCAGTGCTAGCGACTACGAGCAGTACTTC.

CDR3 sequence: CASGDPGTSNTDTQYF. The CDR3 bases are TGTGCTAGTGGGGACCCCGGGACTAGCAACACAGATACGCAGTATTTT. The J gene is TRBJ2-3, the V gene TRBV12-5, with 9 bases that match TRBD2. The CDR3 is 16 amino acids. Looked up from germline, CDR1 is LGHNT and CDR2 is FRNRAP. Losses at the gene ends were 6 bases for V and 2 bases for J; bases not matched to a gene: 9.

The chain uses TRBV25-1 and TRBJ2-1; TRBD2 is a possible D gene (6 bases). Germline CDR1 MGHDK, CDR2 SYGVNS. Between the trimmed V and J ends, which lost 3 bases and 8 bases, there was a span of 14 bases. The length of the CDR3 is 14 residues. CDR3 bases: TGTGCCAGCAGTGAGTACGATTCGGGGGATGAGCAGTTCTTC. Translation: CASSEYDSGDEQFF.

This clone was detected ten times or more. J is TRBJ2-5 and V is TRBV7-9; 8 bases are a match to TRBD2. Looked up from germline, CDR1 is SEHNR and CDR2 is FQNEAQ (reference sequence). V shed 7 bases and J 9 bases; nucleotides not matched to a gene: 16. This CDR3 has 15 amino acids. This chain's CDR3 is CASTWPGRAEVSQYF. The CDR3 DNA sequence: TGTGCCAGCACTTGGCCCGGGAGGGCCGAAGTGTCCCAGTACTTC.

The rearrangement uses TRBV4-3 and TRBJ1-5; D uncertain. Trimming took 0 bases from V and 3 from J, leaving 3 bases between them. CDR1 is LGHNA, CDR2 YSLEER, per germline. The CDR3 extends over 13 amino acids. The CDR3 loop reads CASSQDFNQPQHF. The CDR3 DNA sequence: TGCGCCAGCAGCCAAGATTTCAATCAGCCCCAGCATTTT.

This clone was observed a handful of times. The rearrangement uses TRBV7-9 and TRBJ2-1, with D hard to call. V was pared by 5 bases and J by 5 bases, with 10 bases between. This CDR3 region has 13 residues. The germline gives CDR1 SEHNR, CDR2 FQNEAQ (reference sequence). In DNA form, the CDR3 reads TGTGCCAGCAGCCCCCGACGTGACAATGAGCAGTTCTTC. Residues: CASSPRRDNEQFF.

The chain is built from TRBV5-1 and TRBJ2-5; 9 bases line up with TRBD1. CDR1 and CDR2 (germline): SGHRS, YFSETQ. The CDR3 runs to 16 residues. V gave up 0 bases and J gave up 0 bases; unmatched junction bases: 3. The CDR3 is CASSLGTGEYQETQYF. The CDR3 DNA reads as TGCGCCAGCAGCTTGGGGACAGGGGAGTACCAAGAGACCCAGTACTTC.

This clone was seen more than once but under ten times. Here the CDR3 DNA reads TGTGCCATCAGCTGGGGACAGGGACTCAATCAGCCCCAGCATTTT. Encoded protein: CAISWGQGLNQPQHF. V is TRBV10-3 and J is TRBJ1-5; 9 bases map to TRBD1. With V trimmed by 6 bases and J by 3 bases, 6 bases remained unmatched. The CDR3 is 15 amino acids. Germline values: CDR1 ENHRY, CDR2 SYGVKD.

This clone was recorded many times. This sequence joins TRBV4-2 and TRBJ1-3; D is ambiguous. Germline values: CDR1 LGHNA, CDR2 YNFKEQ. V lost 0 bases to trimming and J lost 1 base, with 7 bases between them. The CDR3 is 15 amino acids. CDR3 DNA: TGTGCCAGCAGCCAAGAACCCGCGTCTGGAAACACCATATATTTT. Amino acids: CASSQEPASGNTIYF.

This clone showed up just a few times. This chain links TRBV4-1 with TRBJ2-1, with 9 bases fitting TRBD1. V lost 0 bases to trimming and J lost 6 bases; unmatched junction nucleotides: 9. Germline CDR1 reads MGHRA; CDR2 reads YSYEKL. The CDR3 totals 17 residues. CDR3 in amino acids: CASSQDRGTGSGNEQFF. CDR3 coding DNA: TGCGCCAGCAGCCAAGATCGGGGGACAGGGTCCGGCAATGAGCAGTTCTTC.

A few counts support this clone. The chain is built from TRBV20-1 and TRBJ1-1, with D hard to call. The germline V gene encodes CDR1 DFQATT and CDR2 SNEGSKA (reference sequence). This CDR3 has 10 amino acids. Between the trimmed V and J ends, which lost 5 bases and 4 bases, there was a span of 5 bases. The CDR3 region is CSALITEAFF. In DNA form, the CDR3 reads TGCAGTGCTCTAATCACTGAAGCTTTCTTT.

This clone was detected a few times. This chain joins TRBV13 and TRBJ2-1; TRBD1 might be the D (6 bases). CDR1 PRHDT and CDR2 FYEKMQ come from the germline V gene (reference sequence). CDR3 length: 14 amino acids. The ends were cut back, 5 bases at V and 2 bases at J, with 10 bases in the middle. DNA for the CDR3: TGTGCCAGCAGCCCCAGGGGAACCTACAATGAGCAGTTCTTC. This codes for CASSPRGTYNEQFF.